A selection of T cell receptor beta chains follows, all from one sample in a study of shared clonotypes between healthy human individuals. The repertoire was sequenced with immunoSEQ multiplex PCR; TCRdb's copy has only in-frame clones and lacks some. The sample yields about 2 million clones, about 95% seen once. Material: naive CD8+ T cells sorted from blood. The receptor source for this set is a young man in good health. Both conserved end residues are part of each CDR3. Fields, in order: V gene, clone size, J gene, D gene, CDR3 protein, CDR3 DNA. The D gene is left open where the match is weak. The size field is filled for only some rows; it gives once, few, many or a size class.

V: TRBV7-6; size: -; J: TRBJ2-1; D: -; CDR3: CASSPSVQGYNEQFF; DNA: TGTGCCAGCAGCCCATCGGTCCAGGGCTACAATGAGCAGTTCTTC
V: TRBV7-9; size: -; J: TRBJ1-5; D: -; CDR3: CASSLGAGAQHF; DNA: TGTGCCAGCAGCTTAGGGGCAGGGGCCCAGCATTTT
V: TRBV19; size: -; J: TRBJ2-7; D: -; CDR3: CASSIGGHLSYEQYF; DNA: TGTGCCAGTAGTATAGGAGGGCACCTGTCCTACGAGCAGTACTTC
V: TRBV9; size: -; J: TRBJ2-2; D: -; CDR3: CASSAGSGPTGELFF; DNA: TGTGCCAGCAGCGCCGGGAGTGGGCCGACCGGGGAGCTGTTTTTT
V: TRBV29-1; size: -; J: TRBJ2-5; D: TRBD2; CDR3: CSVSGRQETQYF; DNA: TGCAGCGTAAGCGGGAGACAAGAGACCCAGTACTTC
V: TRBV9; size: -; J: TRBJ1-1; D: -; CDR3: CASSVGDLNTEAFF; DNA: TGTGCCAGCAGCGTAGGTGACCTGAACACTGAAGCTTTCTTT
V: TRBV5-1; size: -; J: TRBJ2-5; D: TRBD1; CDR3: CASSPGTGANQETQYF; DNA: TGCGCCAGCAGCCCCGGGACAGGGGCGAACCAAGAGACCCAGTACTTC
V: TRBV7-7; size: -; J: TRBJ2-7; D: TRBD2; CDR3: CASSSLGGTEQYF; DNA: TGTGCTAGCAGCTCCCTGGGGGGGACCGAGCAGTACTTC
V: TRBV13; size: -; J: TRBJ1-2; D: -; CDR3: CASSLRMEYGYTF; DNA: TGTGCCAGCAGCCTCCGGATGGAGTATGGCTACACCTTC
V: TRBV5-1; size: few; J: TRBJ2-7; D: -; CDR3: CASSRRGLGDEQYF; DNA: TGCGCCAGCAGCCGCCGGGGCCTGGGGGACGAGCAGTACTTC
V: TRBV5-1; size: -; J: TRBJ1-1; D: -; CDR3: CASSLRSQNEAFF; DNA: TGCGCCAGCAGCTTGAGATCGCAAAATGAAGCTTTCTTT
V: TRBV19; size: once; J: TRBJ2-7; D: -; CDR3: CASSILPGEGEQYF; DNA: TGTGCCAGTAGTATTCTTCCGGGAGAAGGGGAGCAGTACTTC
V: TRBV18; size: -; J: TRBJ2-7; D: -; CDR3: CASSPRGEVGEQYF; DNA: TGTGCCAGCTCACCACGGGGGGAAGTAGGCGAGCAGTACTTC
V: TRBV27; size: once; J: TRBJ2-1; D: -; CDR3: CASSHLGERRNEQFF; DNA: TGTGCCAGCAGTCACCTCGGGGAGAGACGGAATGAGCAGTTCTTC
V: TRBV4-1; size: -; J: TRBJ2-2; D: TRBD2; CDR3: CASSQQTSGSFGELFF; DNA: TGCGCCAGCAGCCAGCAGACTAGCGGGAGTTTCGGGGAGCTGTTTTTT
V: TRBV6-5; size: -; J: TRBJ2-2; D: -; CDR3: CASSDETGELFF; DNA: TGTGCCAGCAGCGACGAAACCGGGGAGCTGTTTTTT
V: TRBV13; size: -; J: TRBJ2-5; D: TRBD2; CDR3: CASSLSGGELQETQYF; DNA: TGTGCCAGCAGCCTTAGCGGGGGAGAGCTCCAAGAGACCCAGTACTTC
V: TRBV11-2; size: -; J: TRBJ1-1; D: -; CDR3: CASSLFGGRGTEAFF; DNA: TGTGCCAGCAGCTTATTTGGGGGCAGAGGCACTGAAGCTTTCTTT
V: TRBV27; size: -; J: TRBJ1-2; D: -; CDR3: CASSPEEGLLYGYTF; DNA: TGTGCCAGCAGTCCCGAGGAGGGGCTCCTCTATGGCTACACCTTC
V: TRBV5-4; size: -; J: TRBJ2-7; D: -; CDR3: CASSPRTDYEQYF; DNA: TGTGCCAGCAGCCCCCGGACAGACTACGAGCAGTACTTC
V: TRBV30; size: -; J: TRBJ2-2; D: -; CDR3: CAWSDDPGANTGELFF; DNA: TGTGCCTGGAGTGATGACCCCGGGGCGAACACCGGGGAGCTGTTTTTT
V: TRBV9; size: -; J: TRBJ1-2; D: TRBD1; CDR3: CASSARQGMNDGYTF; DNA: TGTGCCAGCAGCGCACGACAGGGTATGAACGATGGCTACACCTTC
V: TRBV28; size: -; J: TRBJ2-5; D: TRBD1; CDR3: CASSTGVQETQYF; DNA: TGTGCCAGCAGCACAGGGGTCCAAGAGACCCAGTACTTC
V: TRBV5-6; size: -; J: TRBJ1-6; D: TRBD1; CDR3: CASSSGTAEHSPLHF; DNA: TGTGCCAGCAGCTCCGGGACAGCGGAGCATTCACCCCTCCACTTT
V: TRBV11-2; size: -; J: TRBJ1-4; D: -; CDR3: CASGRTSNEKLFF; DNA: TGTGCCAGCGGCAGGACCTCTAATGAAAAACTGTTTTTT
V: TRBV4-1; size: -; J: TRBJ2-5; D: -; CDR3: CASSQETQYF; DNA: TGCGCCAGCAGCCAAGAGACCCAGTACTTC
V: TRBV11-2; size: -; J: TRBJ2-7; D: -; CDR3: CASSLELSSYEQYF; DNA: TGTGCCAGCAGCCTAGAACTAAGCTCCTACGAGCAGTACTTC
V: TRBV6-5; size: -; J: TRBJ2-7; D: TRBD1; CDR3: CASSPRDRGVHEQYF; DNA: TGTGCCAGCAGCCCCCGGGACAGGGGAGTCCACGAGCAGTACTTC
V: TRBV5-1; size: once; J: TRBJ2-3; D: TRBD2; CDR3: CASNEGLEADTQYF; DNA: TGCGCCAGCAACGAGGGACTAGAGGCAGATACGCAGTATTTT
V: TRBV5-6; size: once; J: TRBJ1-1; D: TRBD1; CDR3: CASSPDRGTEAFF; DNA: TGTGCCAGCAGCCCCGACAGGGGCACTGAAGCTTTCTTT
V: TRBV28; size: once; J: TRBJ2-7; D: TRBD1; CDR3: CASSLWAGGYEQYF; DNA: TGTGCCAGCAGTTTATGGGCAGGGGGATACGAGCAGTACTTC
V: TRBV10-2; size: -; J: TRBJ2-7; D: TRBD1; CDR3: CASGTGSYEQYF; DNA: TGCGCCAGCGGGACAGGCTCCTACGAGCAGTACTTC
V: TRBV30; size: -; J: TRBJ2-7; D: TRBD1; CDR3: CAWKEDRAVEQYF; DNA: TGTGCCTGGAAAGAAGACAGGGCCGTTGAGCAGTACTTC
V: TRBV6-6; size: -; J: TRBJ2-1; D: TRBD2; CDR3: CASGLAGASYNEQFF; DNA: TGTGCCAGCGGACTAGCGGGGGCCTCCTACAATGAGCAGTTCTTC
V: TRBV5-1; size: -; J: TRBJ2-7; D: -; CDR3: CASSLEIFYEQYF; DNA: TGCGCCAGCAGCTTGGAAATCTTTTACGAGCAGTACTTC
V: TRBV5-1; size: -; J: TRBJ2-5; D: -; CDR3: CASSLVEEETQYF; DNA: TGCGCCAGCAGCTTGGTGGAAGAAGAGACCCAGTACTTC
V: TRBV5-4; size: few; J: TRBJ2-7; D: TRBD1; CDR3: CASSPHADRVYEQYF; DNA: TGTGCCAGCAGCCCTCACGCGGACAGGGTGTACGAGCAGTACTTC
V: TRBV7-9; size: -; J: TRBJ1-2; D: -; CDR3: CASSPDLDSPGYTF; DNA: TGTGCCAGCAGCCCCGACCTCGATTCTCCTGGCTACACCTTC
V: TRBV7-9; size: -; J: TRBJ2-7; D: TRBD1; CDR3: CASSLAADRESYEQYF; DNA: TGTGCCAGCAGCTTAGCAGCGGACAGGGAATCGTACGAGCAGTACTTC
V: TRBV13; size: -; J: TRBJ2-2; D: -; CDR3: CASSLGSEGYTGELFF; DNA: TGTGCCAGCAGCTTAGGTAGTGAAGGGTACACCGGGGAGCTGTTTTTT
V: TRBV6-5; size: -; J: TRBJ2-1; D: -; CDR3: CAAGQRYNEQFF; DNA: TGTGCCGCCGGTCAGCGGTACAATGAGCAGTTCTTC
V: TRBV27; size: -; J: TRBJ2-7; D: -; CDR3: CASSPRILYEQYF; DNA: TGTGCCAGCAGTCCTCGGATCCTCTACGAGCAGTACTTC
V: TRBV7-2; size: -; J: TRBJ1-6; D: -; CDR3: CASSLEEGSNSPLHF; DNA: TGTGCCAGCAGCTTAGAAGAGGGATCTAATTCACCCCTCCACTTT
V: TRBV27; size: -; J: TRBJ1-2; D: TRBD1; CDR3: CASSLNGAGGGGNYGYTF; DNA: TGTGCCAGCAGTTTAAATGGGGCAGGGGGCGGTGGTAACTATGGCTACACCTTC
V: TRBV27; size: -; J: TRBJ2-2; D: -; CDR3: CASRRGSTTTPNTGELFF; DNA: TGTGCCAGCCGTAGAGGATCGACCACCACGCCGAACACCGGGGAGCTGTTTTTT
V: TRBV9; size: -; J: TRBJ1-5; D: -; CDR3: CASGGHQPQHF; DNA: TGTGCCAGCGGGGGACATCAGCCCCAGCATTTT
V: TRBV7-9; size: once; J: TRBJ2-5; D: -; CDR3: CASSSPTGKGGETQYF; DNA: TGTGCCAGCAGCTCGCCGACAGGGAAGGGAGGCGAGACCCAGTACTTC
V: TRBV4-3; size: -; J: TRBJ2-2; D: TRBD1; CDR3: CASSQDRSTGANTGELFF; DNA: TGCGCCAGCAGCCAAGACCGATCGACAGGGGCGAACACCGGGGAGCTGTTTTTT
V: TRBV5-1; size: -; J: TRBJ2-7; D: TRBD1; CDR3: CASSLSQGASYEQYF; DNA: TGCGCCAGCAGCTTGAGTCAGGGGGCCTCCTACGAGCAGTACTTC
V: TRBV27; size: few; J: TRBJ2-7; D: -; CDR3: CASSVQAGEIYEQYF; DNA: TGTGCCAGCAGCGTCCAGGCAGGGGAGATCTACGAGCAGTACTTC
V: TRBV7-9; size: -; J: TRBJ2-3; D: -; CDR3: CASTSFSDTQYF; DNA: TGTGCCAGCACCTCCTTTTCAGATACGCAGTATTTT
V: TRBV6-5; size: -; J: TRBJ1-1; D: -; CDR3: CASSYSGFTEAFF; DNA: TGTGCCAGCAGTTATTCGGGATTCACTGAAGCTTTCTTT
V: TRBV5-4; size: once; J: TRBJ1-1; D: -; CDR3: CASSFRGANTEAFF; DNA: TGTGCCAGCAGCTTTCGGGGGGCTAACACTGAAGCTTTCTTT
V: TRBV9; size: -; J: TRBJ2-2; D: -; CDR3: CASTIGAGITGELFF; DNA: TGTGCCAGCACTATCGGGGCGGGGATCACCGGGGAGCTGTTTTTT
V: TRBV5-4; size: -; J: TRBJ2-7; D: TRBD1; CDR3: CASSPHRQGTYEQYF; DNA: TGTGCCAGCAGCCCCCATAGACAGGGAACCTACGAGCAGTACTTC
V: TRBV2; size: -; J: TRBJ1-4; D: -; CDR3: CASRREQNEKLFF; DNA: TGTGCCAGCCGCCGGGAGCAAAATGAAAAACTGTTTTTT
V: TRBV5-1; size: -; J: TRBJ2-7; D: -; CDR3: CASSLAANSYEQYF; DNA: TGCGCCAGCAGCTTGGCCGCAAACTCCTACGAGCAGTACTTC